This TCR beta chain was identified in a study of OX40 agonist ivuxolimab in advanced cancers. At the level of the study: Ivuxolimab, an agonist antibody against OX40 (CD134), was given to patients. Patients were treated with intravenous ivuxolimab, dosed at 0.01 to 10 mg/kg and infused every 2 weeks. Study-wide results and limits: The CD4+ and CD8+ T cells in the blood had expanded clonally by week 6 at 0.1 to 3.0 mg/kg.

The table came from immunoSEQ multiplex PCR; TCRdb's copy has only in-frame clones and leaves some out. Among 62,000 or so clones listed, around four fifths were seen once. This clone was counted between two and nine times. Its target is not known. The identical CDR3 is also encoded by other nucleotide sequences in the sample. Trimming removed 1 base at V and 0 bases at J, with 13 bases between. Germline values: CDR1 MNHNS, CDR2 SASEGT. This CDR3 region has 17 residues. Sample: CD4+ or CD8+ T cells sorted from blood, taken in a trial of the OX40 agonist ivuxolimab. V usage is TRBV6-1 and J usage is TRBJ1-5; D is unresolved. The receptor was isolated from an adult with an advanced solid tumor such as melanoma, head and neck, liver or kidney cancer. CDR3 nucleotide sequence: TGTGCCAGCAGTGAAGACACTGGGGTTTATAGCAATCAGCCCCAGCATTTT. Protein: CASSEDTGVYSNQPQHF.